These T cell receptor beta chains were read from a single sample in a study of T cell changes during pregnancy in multiple sclerosis. Clones were read by immunoSEQ multiplex PCR, and TCRdb kept only the in-frame ones, dropping some. The sample carries fewer than 85,000 clones, about 88% recorded once. Source: peripheral blood, taken before pregnancy. All receptors come from a female donor with multiple sclerosis, enrolled in a pregnancy study. The CDR3 runs from the conserved cysteine through the conserved F or W. A D gene is named only where the DNA matches it firmly. Size tells how often a clone was seen (once, few, many) or the class of an expanded clone, and some rows leave it out.

clone_size j_call v_call d_call cdr3_nt cdr3_aa
once TRBJ1-2 TRBV6-5 - TGTGCCAGCAGTATTACAGCTTACTATGGCTACACCTTC CASSITAYYGYTF
- TRBJ2-3 TRBV7-9 - TGTGCCAGCAGCCCCCGTCGGACAACGGACACGCAGTATTTT CASSPRRTTDTQYF
- TRBJ2-7 TRBV4-3 - TGCGCCAGCAGCCAAGAGGCGGGACAGTCCCTTTCCTACGAGCAGTACTTC CASSQEAGQSLSYEQYF
once TRBJ2-2 TRBV19 - TGTGCCAGTAGTATGGGTGACACACGCACCGGGGAGCTGTTTTTT CASSMGDTRTGELFF
- TRBJ2-7 TRBV29-1 - TGCAGCGTTGACAGGGATGGGAACTACGAGCAGTACTTC CSVDRDGNYEQYF
- TRBJ2-4 TRBV6-1 TRBD1 TGTGCCAGCCTTACAAGACAGGGTCCTAGAGACATTCAGTACTTC CASLTRQGPRDIQYF
- TRBJ2-7 TRBV2 TRBD1 TGTGCCAGCCGGGGACAGGGGGGGTACGAGCAGTACTTC CASRGQGGYEQYF
- TRBJ2-5 TRBV5-1 - TGCGCCAGCAGCCCAGGGGCATTGGAGACCCAGTACTTC CASSPGALETQYF
- TRBJ2-7 TRBV6-5 - TGTGCCAGCAGCCAAAGGGGTTCCTACGAGCAGTACTTC CASSQRGSYEQYF
- TRBJ2-3 TRBV6-1 - TGTGCCAGCATGTCCGTAACAGTCTCCCCAGATACGCAGTATTTT CASMSVTVSPDTQYF
- TRBJ2-6 TRBV19 - TGTGCCAGTAGTATGCGCAGGGCTGGGGCCAACGTCCTGACTTTC CASSMRRAGANVLTF
- TRBJ1-2 TRBV23-1 TRBD1 TGCGCCAGCAGTCAATTCAAGGACAGGTTAAGAAACGGCTACACCTTC CASSQFKDRLRNGYTF
- TRBJ2-5 TRBV18 TRBD1 TGTGCCAGCTCACCAGCCTTGAGGGGGCAACAAGAGACCCAGTACTTC CASSPALRGQQETQYF
- TRBJ2-5 TRBV7-3 - TGTGCCAGCAGCTTAGCCAGCGGGTTCCAAGAGACCCAGTACTTC CASSLASGFQETQYF
- TRBJ1-1 TRBV2 TRBD1 TGTGCCAGCAGTGATCTGACAGGGCAAACTGAAGCTTTCTTT CASSDLTGQTEAFF
- TRBJ2-7 TRBV1 - TGCACCAGCAGCCCCCCAGGGGGACACTCCTACGAGCAGTACTTC CTSSPPGGHSYEQYF
- TRBJ2-1 TRBV7-3 TRBD2 TGTGCCAGCAGCTTAGCCCCAGCGGGGGGGCTCGAGCAGTTCTTC CASSLAPAGGLEQFF
- TRBJ1-1 TRBV28 TRBD1 TGTGCCAGCAGCTTACATGGGACAGGCCCCATGAACACTGAAGCTTTCTTT CASSLHGTGPMNTEAFF
- TRBJ2-2 TRBV18 - TGTGCCAGCTCAAGGTCTGGGGCCACCGGGGAGCTGTTTTTT CASSRSGATGELFF
- TRBJ2-1 TRBV7-9 - TGTGCCAGCAGCTTAGCGTTAGCAGGGACCTACAATGAGCAGTTCTTC CASSLALAGTYNEQFF
once TRBJ1-1 TRBV5-1 - TGCGCCAGCAGCTTGGGGTGGGGGGGTGAGACTGAAGCTTTCTTT CASSLGWGGETEAFF
- TRBJ2-5 TRBV28 - TGTGCCAGCAGTTTGAGTACTAGCTTACGTACGGACTTC CASSLSTSLRTDF
- TRBJ1-5 TRBV7-8 - TGTGCCAGCAGCCCGGATGACAGGACGCGTAATCAGCCCCAGCATTTT CASSPDDRTRNQPQHF
- TRBJ2-7 TRBV4-3 TRBD1 TGCGCCAGCAGCCCCGGGACAGGGGCGACCTACGAGCAGTACTTC CASSPGTGATYEQYF
- TRBJ2-7 TRBV9 TRBD1 TGTGCCAGCAGTGGGGGGACAGGCTTCTACGAGCAGTACTTC CASSGGTGFYEQYF
- TRBJ2-3 TRBV5-1 TRBD1 TGCGCCAGCAGCTGGGGACAGGGCACAGATACGCAGTATTTT CASSWGQGTDTQYF
- TRBJ1-1 TRBV5-1 - TGCGCCAGCAGCTCCTACAGGGATGCGAACACTGAAGCTTTCTTT CASSSYRDANTEAFF
- TRBJ1-1 TRBV5-5 - TGTGCCAGCAGCCCGGTTGGGGGGGGCGAGGACACTGAAGCTTTCTTT CASSPVGGGEDTEAFF
- TRBJ2-7 TRBV4-3 - TGCGCCAGCAGCCAAAGAGGGGGGGGATATAGCCCCTACGAGCAGTACTTC CASSQRGGGYSPYEQYF